Each of the 26 T cell receptor beta chains below was sequenced from the same sample in a study of spatial heterogeneity in lung cancer (dated by TCRdb to between 2018 and 2021). Reading the label with the study, this specimen's time point is: blood at routine non-recurrence follow-up after resection. The receptor library was made with 5' RACE. Sequencing instrument: NextSeq 500. The public reads were reanalyzed by TCRdb: fastp trimming at Q25, MiXCR alignment, in-frame beta chains only. Duplicate CDR3 protein sequences are folded into a single record with the most common DNA and genes. Recorded for this sample are fewer than 45,000 distinct CDR3 sequences; roughly a tenth of them occurred a single time. The leading ten clones occupy roughly 18% of the sample. This material consisted of PBMCs, taken at follow-up. These receptor sequences come from a female donor with early-stage non-small cell lung cancer.

There are a few counts of this clonotype. The genes are TRBV7-2 and TRBJ2-5; TRBD1 matches at 11 bases. The CDR3 is 14 residues long. V lost 4 bases and J lost 4; bases outside the gene matches: 2. The germline CDR1 and CDR2 sequences are SGHTA and FQGNSA. Written as DNA, the CDR3 is TGTGCCAGCAGCTGGGGACAGGGGGGAGAGACCCAGTACTTC. Its protein product is CASSWGQGGETQYF.

This clonotype was picked up many times. This chain links TRBV28 with TRBJ2-3; D uncertain. Germline lookup yields CDR1 MDHEN and CDR2 SYDVKM. The V gene lost 7 bases and the J gene lost 1 base, with 6 bases spanning the gap. This CDR3 comprises 12 residues. The CDR3 DNA reads as TGTGCCAGCACCGAACGCACAGATACGCAGTATTTT. This translates into CASTERTDTQYF.

The rearrangement uses TRBV28 and TRBJ1-1; possible D gene TRBD1, 5 bases. The CDR3 is 15 residues long. Germline lookup yields CDR1 MDHEN and CDR2 SYDVKM. With 7 bases removed from V and 0 bases from J, the gap between germline ends came to 15 bases. The CDR3 region has the DNA TGTGCCAGCATGGGCAGGGCGACCATGAACACTGAAGCTTTCTTT. This encodes CASMGRATMNTEAFF.

This clonotype was counted ten times or more. The chain is built from TRBV7-3 and TRBJ2-1, with a tentative D call TRBD1 (7 bases). This CDR3 is 15 amino acids long. The V and J ends lost 3 bases and 6 bases respectively, with 15 bases between them. In germline, CDR1 is SGHTA, CDR2 FQGTGA. For the CDR3, the DNA is TGTGCCAGCAGCTTTTTGCAGGGGGGAGGCAATGAGCAGTTCTTC. Its translation: CASSFLQGGGNEQFF.

Here the CDR3 reads CASSHPQGATEAFF. CDR3 sequence (DNA): TGTGCCAGCAGCCACCCACAGGGGGCCACTGAAGCTTTCTTT. The rearrangement links TRBV3-1 to TRBJ1-1, with 9 bases aligning to TRBD1. V was pared by 3 bases and J by 4 bases, with 3 bases of the junction left unmatched. The CDR3 has 14 residues. The germline V gene has CDR1 LGHDT and CDR2 YNNKEL (reference sequence).

This clonotype was counted between two and nine times. This chain connects TRBV28 to TRBJ2-2, with 8 bases aligning to TRBD2. Germline CDR1 is MDHEN and CDR2 is SYDVKM. The trim removed 3 bases at V and 1 base at J, leaving 7 bases unmatched. The CDR3 runs to 17 residues. The DNA for the CDR3 is TGTGCCAGCAGTTTCTGGGCGGGGGGCTGGAACACCGGGGAGCTGTTTTTT. Encoded protein: CASSFWAGGWNTGELFF.

This clonotype occurred a few times. This rearrangement joins TRBV7-2 to TRBJ2-2; D tentatively fits TRBD1 or TRBD2 (5 bases each). The CDR3 has 16 residues. Trimming removed 3 bases at V and 6 bases at J, with 17 bases between. Germline CDR1 and CDR2: SGHTA and FQGNSA. This chain's CDR3 is CASSFGAGRGSGELFF. As DNA, the CDR3 is TGTGCCAGCAGCTTTGGGGCAGGCCGCGGGTCCGGGGAGCTGTTTTTT.

V usage is TRBV2 and J usage is TRBJ2-5; no reliable D call. Germline CDR1 and CDR2: SNHLY and FYNNEI. This CDR3 region has 13 residues. V lost 7 bases, J lost 3 bases, and 12 bases lay in between. CDR3 in DNA: TGTGCCAGCACTTGGTCAAGGGAAGAGACCCAGTACTTC. Translated, it gives CASTWSREETQYF.

This clonotype was seen a few times. The chain has TRBV28 and TRBJ1-5; a weak D match, TRBD1 (6 bases). Trimming took 6 bases from V and 6 from J, leaving 15 bases between them. The CDR3 has 14 residues. CDR1 and CDR2 from the germline V gene are MDHEN and SYDVKM. CDR3 residues: CASRLTSDSQPQHF. The CDR3 DNA sequence: TGTGCCAGCAGGCTTACTTCGGACAGTCAGCCCCAGCATTTT.

The CDR3 nucleotides read TGCAGTGCTAGGGCTGGGACAGGGGACGAGACCCAGTACTTC. This encodes CSARAGTGDETQYF. The V call is TRBV20-1, the J call TRBJ2-5; 10 bases agree with TRBD1. Per germline, CDR1 DFQATT and CDR2 SNEGSKA (reference sequence). The ends lost 3 bases at V and 5 bases at J; junction bases unmatched: 6. The CDR3 runs to 14 residues.

The chain is built from TRBV7-3 and TRBJ2-5; no reliable D call. Per germline, CDR1 SGHTA and CDR2 FQGTGA. This CDR3 contains 15 residues. V was shortened by 4 bases and J by 6 bases, with 18 bases between the two germline ends. The CDR3 coding sequence is TGTGCCAGCAGCTCTGCGACCGGCGAGATGAAGACCCAGTACTTC. This codes for CASSSATGEMKTQYF.

The V call is TRBV7-9, the J call TRBJ1-5; D possibly corresponds to TRBD1 (5 bases). Looked up from germline, CDR1 is SEHNR and CDR2 is FQNEAQ (reference sequence). This CDR3 has 14 amino acids. V was trimmed by 5 bases and J by 6 bases, leaving 14 bases between them. CDR3 DNA: TGTGCCAGCAGCCCTTGGGACGTTTCTCAGCCCCAGCATTTT. Translation: CASSPWDVSQPQHF.

This clonotype was observed at least ten times. This rearrangement joins TRBV7-8 to TRBJ2-1, with D tentatively TRBD2 (5 bases). CDR1 is SGHVS, CDR2 FQNEAQ, per germline. V was clipped by 1 base and J by 8 bases, with 18 bases between them. The CDR3 covers 16 residues. CDR3 sequence: CASSLVSGADHDEQFF. The CDR3 bases are TGTGCCAGCAGCTTAGTAAGCGGAGCGGACCACGATGAGCAGTTCTTC. The variable domain in full, completed from reference TRBV7-8 and TRBJ2-1, reads GAGVSQSPRYKVAKRGQDVALRCDPISGHVSLFWYQQALGQGPEFLTYFQNEAQLDKSGLPSDRFFAERPEGSVSTLKIQRTQQEDSAVYLCASSLVSGADHDEQFFGPGTRLTVL.

About this clonotype: Possible read error: a much larger clone is one base away. The CDR3 does not close with the conserved phenylalanine or tryptophan, likely indicating a read error. The rearrangement links TRBV7-9 to TRBJ1-3; D gene uncertain. Germline V gene lookup returns CDR1 SEHNR and CDR2 FQNEAQ (reference sequence). This CDR3 contains 15 residues. Trimming pared 3 bases from V and 0 bases from J, leaving 9 bases between. DNA of the CDR3: TGTGCCAGCAGCTTTGAGGGTTCCTCTGGAAACACCATATATTAT. This gives the protein CASSFEGSSGNTIYY.

V and J are TRBV28 and TRBJ2-7; D is undetermined. Germline-derived CDR1 and CDR2 are MDHEN and SYDVKM. The CDR3 has 14 amino acids. V was trimmed by 3 bases and J by 0 bases, leaving 9 bases between them. CDR3 nucleotide sequence: TGTGCCAGCAGTTTGCGTCAGAGCTCCTACGAGCAGTACTTC. Translating gives CASSLRQSSYEQYF.

This chain connects TRBV20-1 to TRBJ2-7; TRBD1 aligns across 8 bases. Germline CDR1 is DFQATT and CDR2 is SNEGSKA (reference sequence). The CDR3 runs to 17 residues. The V segment lost 0 bases and the J segment 0 bases; nucleotides outside the gene matches: 10. CDR3 in DNA: TGCAGTGCTAGAGACGTCAGGGGGCCTTCTTTCTCCTACGAGCAGTACTTC. It codes for CSARDVRGPSFSYEQYF.

At least ten counts were recorded for this clonotype. The chain carries TRBV3-1 and TRBJ1-1; 7 bases are shared with TRBD1. Trimming cost V 8 bases and J 1 base; bases outside gene matches: 13. Germline CDR1 reads LGHDT; CDR2 reads YNNKEL (reference sequence). This CDR3 has 16 residues. CDR3 in DNA: TGTGCCAGCTCCCTGACAGGGATCGGTACGAACACTGAAGCTTTCTTT. Translated: CASSLTGIGTNTEAFF.

This clonotype has more than one count but fewer than ten. The chain is built from TRBV11-2 and TRBJ2-1; D is unresolved. Germline loops: CDR1 SGHAT, CDR2 FQNNGV. The CDR3 covers 15 residues. V lost 3 bases and J lost 2, with 11 bases in between. The CDR3 DNA reads as TGTGCCAGCAGCTTGGGTGACACCCCCTACAATGAGCAGTTCTTC. Protein: CASSLGDTPYNEQFF.

This clonotype was detected many times. This rearrangement joins TRBV20-1 to TRBJ2-5, with D maybe TRBD2 (6 bases). Germline CDR1 DFQATT, CDR2 SNEGSKA (reference sequence). The CDR3 spans 15 residues. V lost 2 bases to trimming and J lost 3 bases, with 16 bases between them. The DNA of the CDR3 is TGCAGTGCTAGACGCGGCGGGGCCTGGGAAGAGACCCAGTACTTC. Its translation: CSARRGGAWEETQYF.

This clonotype showed up just a few times. The V gene is TRBV7-9, the J gene TRBJ2-7; 8 positions match TRBD2. The CDR3 sequence is 13 residues long. Per germline, CDR1 SEHNR and CDR2 FQNEAQ (reference sequence). J gave up 5 bases and V 3 bases, and 3 bases lay outside the gene matches. This CDR3 is CASSFDGGDEQYF. In nucleotides, the CDR3 is TGTGCCAGCAGCTTCGACGGGGGGGACGAGCAGTACTTC.

This clonotype was picked up many times. The rearrangement uses TRBV11-2 and TRBJ1-2; 12 nucleotides align to TRBD1. The germline CDR1 and CDR2 sequences are SGHAT and FQNNGV. V gave up 4 bases and J gave up 4 bases; unmatched junction bases: 13. This CDR3 has 18 residues. Here the CDR3 DNA reads TGTGCCAGCAGCTCGACACGGGACAGGGGGCGCAGAATCTATGGCTACACCTTC. Translating gives CASSSTRDRGRRIYGYTF.

This clonotype showed up many times. The V gene is TRBV7-2, the J gene TRBJ1-6, with D hard to call. This CDR3 comprises 14 residues. The germline CDR1 and CDR2 sequences are SGHTA and FQGNSA. Trimming removed 4 bases at V and 5 bases at J, with 9 bases between. The chain's CDR3 is CASSSRWDNSPLHF. The CDR3 nucleotides are TGTGCCAGCAGCTCCCGCTGGGATAATTCACCCCTCCACTTT.

This clonotype was counted only a few times. The V and J genes are TRBV6-1 and TRBJ2-1, with D tentatively TRBD2 (5 bases). The germline gives CDR1 MNHNS, CDR2 SASEGT. The CDR3 spans 16 residues. V lost 2 bases, J lost 3 bases, and 14 bases lay in between. CDR3 DNA: TGTGCCAGCAGTGAAAGAGGGTTTCCCTTCTACAATGAGCAGTTCTTC. Its translation: CASSERGFPFYNEQFF.

A few counts support this clonotype. The V call is TRBV10-3, the J call TRBJ2-7, with D possibly TRBD2 on 6 matching bases. The CDR3 runs to 14 residues. Germline-derived CDR1 and CDR2 are ENHRY and SYGVKD. The V end lost 3 bases, the J end lost 5 bases, and 14 bases lay between the germline ends. CDR3 in DNA: TGTGCCATCAGTGAACGGACGGAGGGTCACGAGCAGTACTTC. Translated, it gives CAISERTEGHEQYF.

V usage is TRBV25-1 and J usage is TRBJ1-4, with 8 bases that match TRBD1. The V gene end was trimmed by 1 base and the J gene end by 7 bases; junction bases not matched to a gene: 2. Germline V gene sequence: CDR1 MGHDK, CDR2 SYGVNS. The CDR3 is made up of 14 amino acids. The CDR3 protein is CASSEFGTGEKLFF. The CDR3 DNA sequence: TGTGCCAGCAGTGAATTTGGGACAGGTGAAAAACTGTTTTTT.

J is TRBJ1-1 and V is TRBV6-5; 7 nucleotides match TRBD1. The length of the CDR3 is 13 residues. The germline gives CDR1 MNHEY, CDR2 SVGAGI. The trim removed 6 bases at V and 7 bases at J, leaving 8 bases unmatched. Written as DNA, the CDR3 is TGTGCCAGCAGCCTCGGGGGACAGTTTGAAGCTTTCTTT. This translates into CASSLGGQFEAFF.